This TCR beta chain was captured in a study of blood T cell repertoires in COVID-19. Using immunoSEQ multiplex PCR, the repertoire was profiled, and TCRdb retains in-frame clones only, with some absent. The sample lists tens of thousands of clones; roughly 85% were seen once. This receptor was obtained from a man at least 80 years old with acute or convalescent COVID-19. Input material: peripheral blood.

In DNA, the CDR3 is TGTGCCAGCAGCTTGGGGGCAGTCTCCTACAATGAGCAGTTCTTC. Its translation is CASSLGAVSYNEQFF. The genes are TRBV5-5 and TRBJ2-1, with unresolved D. The CDR3 has 15 residues. Germline assignment: CDR1 SGHKS and CDR2 YYEKEE (reference sequence). The V gene lost 0 bases and the J gene lost 0 bases, with 7 bases spanning the gap.